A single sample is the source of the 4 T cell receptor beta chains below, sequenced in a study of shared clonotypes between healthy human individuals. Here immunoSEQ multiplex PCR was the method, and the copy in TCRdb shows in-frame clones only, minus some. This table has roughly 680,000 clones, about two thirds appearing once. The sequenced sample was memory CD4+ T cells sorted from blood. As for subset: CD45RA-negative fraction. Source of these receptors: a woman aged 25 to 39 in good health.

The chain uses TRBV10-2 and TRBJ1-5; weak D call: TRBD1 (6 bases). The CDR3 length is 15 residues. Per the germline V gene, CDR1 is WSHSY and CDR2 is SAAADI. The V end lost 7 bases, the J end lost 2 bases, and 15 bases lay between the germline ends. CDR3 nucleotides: TGCGCCAGCATTGGGACATTCTTGGGCAATCAGCCCCAGCATTTT. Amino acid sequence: CASIGTFLGNQPQHF.

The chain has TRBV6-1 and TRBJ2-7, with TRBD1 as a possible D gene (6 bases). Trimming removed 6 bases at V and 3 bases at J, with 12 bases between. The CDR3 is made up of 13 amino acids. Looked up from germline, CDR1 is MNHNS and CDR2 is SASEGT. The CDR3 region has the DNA TGTGCCAGCAGACCGGGACATCGCTACGAGCAGTACTTC. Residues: CASRPGHRYEQYF.

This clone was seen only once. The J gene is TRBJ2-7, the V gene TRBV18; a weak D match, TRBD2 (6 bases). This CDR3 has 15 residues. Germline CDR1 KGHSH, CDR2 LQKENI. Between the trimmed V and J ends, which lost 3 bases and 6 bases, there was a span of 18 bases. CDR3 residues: CASSPRSGDSGEQYF. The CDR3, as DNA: TGTGCCAGCTCACCCCGCTCGGGAGATTCAGGCGAGCAGTACTTC.

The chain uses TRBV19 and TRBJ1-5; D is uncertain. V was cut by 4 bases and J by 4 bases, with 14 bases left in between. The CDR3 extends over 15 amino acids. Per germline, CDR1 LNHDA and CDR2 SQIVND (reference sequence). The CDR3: CASSRGGLSNQPQHF. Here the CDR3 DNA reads TGTGCCAGTAGTAGGGGTGGGTTGAGTAATCAGCCCCAGCATTTT.